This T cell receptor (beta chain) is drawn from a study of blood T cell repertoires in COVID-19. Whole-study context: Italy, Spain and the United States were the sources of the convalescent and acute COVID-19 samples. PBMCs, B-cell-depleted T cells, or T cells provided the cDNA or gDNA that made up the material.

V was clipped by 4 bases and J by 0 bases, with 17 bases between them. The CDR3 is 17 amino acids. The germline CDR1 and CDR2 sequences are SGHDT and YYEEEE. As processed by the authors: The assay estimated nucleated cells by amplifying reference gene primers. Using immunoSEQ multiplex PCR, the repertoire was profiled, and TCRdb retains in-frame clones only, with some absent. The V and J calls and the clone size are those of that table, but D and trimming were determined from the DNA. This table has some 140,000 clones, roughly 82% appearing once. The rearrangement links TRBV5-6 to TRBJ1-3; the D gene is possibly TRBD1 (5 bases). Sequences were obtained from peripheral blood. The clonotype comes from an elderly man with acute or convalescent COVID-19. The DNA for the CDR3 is TGTGCCAGCAGCCTCACTAACTCCGGGGGCTCTGGAAACACCATATATTTT. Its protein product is CASSLTNSGGSGNTIYF.